This T cell receptor (beta chain) was documented in a study of STAT5B mutations in CD4+ large granular lymphocyte leukemia. Generated by immunoSEQ multiplex PCR, the TCRdb table keeps only in-frame clones and is missing some. The sample shows around 34,000 clones, just under 85% of them seen only once. Findings and caveats of the study: Roughly 27% of private leukemic clonotypes occurred rarely in other patients' non-leukemic repertoires.

For this clone: Antigen unknown.

V shed 5 bases and J shed 5 bases, with 7 bases lying between them. The length of the CDR3 is 11 residues. Germline CDR1 and CDR2: MGHRA and YSYEKL. This receptor was taken from a human donor in good health. The chain links TRBV4-1 to TRBJ2-7; D remains unclear. The sequencing input was CD4+ T cells from blood buffy coats. CDR3 residues: CASSVGHEQYF. CDR3 DNA sequence: TGCGCCAGCAGCGTGGGCCACGAGCAGTACTTC.